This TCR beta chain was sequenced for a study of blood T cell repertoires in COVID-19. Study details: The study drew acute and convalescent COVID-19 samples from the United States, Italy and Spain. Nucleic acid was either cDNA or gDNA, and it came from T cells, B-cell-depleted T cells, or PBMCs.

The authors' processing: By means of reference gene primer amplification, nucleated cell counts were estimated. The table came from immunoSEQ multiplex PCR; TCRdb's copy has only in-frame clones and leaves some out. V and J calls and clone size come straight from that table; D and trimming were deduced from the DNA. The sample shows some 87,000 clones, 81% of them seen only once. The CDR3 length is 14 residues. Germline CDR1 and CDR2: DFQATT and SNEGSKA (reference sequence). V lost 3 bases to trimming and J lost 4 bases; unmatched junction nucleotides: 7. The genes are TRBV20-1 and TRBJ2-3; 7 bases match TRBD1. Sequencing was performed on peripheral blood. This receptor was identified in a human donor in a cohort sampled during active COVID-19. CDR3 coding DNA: TGCAGTGCTAGTGTAACTCAGGGGGCAGATACGCAGTATTTT. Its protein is CSASVTQGADTQYF.